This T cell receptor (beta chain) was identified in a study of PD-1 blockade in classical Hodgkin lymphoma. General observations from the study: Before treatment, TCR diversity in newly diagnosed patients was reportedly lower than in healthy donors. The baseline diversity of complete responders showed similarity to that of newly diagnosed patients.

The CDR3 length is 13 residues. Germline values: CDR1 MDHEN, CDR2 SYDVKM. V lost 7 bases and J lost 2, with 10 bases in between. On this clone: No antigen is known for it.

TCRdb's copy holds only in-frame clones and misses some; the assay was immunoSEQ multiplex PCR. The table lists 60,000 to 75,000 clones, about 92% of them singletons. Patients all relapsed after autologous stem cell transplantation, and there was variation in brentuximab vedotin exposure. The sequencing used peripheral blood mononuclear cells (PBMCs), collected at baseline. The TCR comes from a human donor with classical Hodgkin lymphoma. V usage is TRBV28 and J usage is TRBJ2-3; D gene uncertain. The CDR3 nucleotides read TGTGCCAGCAATTCAGGCTTCACAGATACGCAGTATTTT. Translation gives CASNSGFTDTQYF.